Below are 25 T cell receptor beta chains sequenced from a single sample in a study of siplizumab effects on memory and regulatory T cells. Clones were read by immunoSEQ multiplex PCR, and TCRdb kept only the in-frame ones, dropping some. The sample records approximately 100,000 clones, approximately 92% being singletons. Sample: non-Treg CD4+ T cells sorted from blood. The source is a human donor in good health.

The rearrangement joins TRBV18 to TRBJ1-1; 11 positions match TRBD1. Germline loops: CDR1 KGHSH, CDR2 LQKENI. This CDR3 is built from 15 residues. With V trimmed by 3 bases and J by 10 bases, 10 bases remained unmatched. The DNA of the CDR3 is TGTGCCAGCTCACCGAATTTAGCCGGGACAGGGGGAGCTTTCTTT. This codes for CASSPNLAGTGGAFF.

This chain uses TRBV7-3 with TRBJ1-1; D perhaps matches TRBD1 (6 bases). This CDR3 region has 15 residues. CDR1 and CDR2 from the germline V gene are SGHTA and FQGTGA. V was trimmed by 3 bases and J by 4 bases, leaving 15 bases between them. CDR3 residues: CASSLVGGAFTEAFF. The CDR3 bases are TGTGCCAGCAGCTTGGTCGGGGGCGCGTTCACTGAAGCTTTCTTT.

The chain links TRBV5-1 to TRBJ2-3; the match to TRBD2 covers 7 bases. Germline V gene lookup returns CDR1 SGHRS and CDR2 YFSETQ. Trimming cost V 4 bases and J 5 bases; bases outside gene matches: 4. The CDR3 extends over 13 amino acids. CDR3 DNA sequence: TGCGCCAGCAGCCCCACTAGCGTAGATACGCAGTATTTT. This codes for CASSPTSVDTQYF.

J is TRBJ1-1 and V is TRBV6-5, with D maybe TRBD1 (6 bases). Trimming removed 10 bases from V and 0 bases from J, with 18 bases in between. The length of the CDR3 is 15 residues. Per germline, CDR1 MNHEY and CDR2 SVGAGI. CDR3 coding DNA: TGTGCCACCACACTAAACAGGGCTATGAACACTGAAGCTTTCTTT. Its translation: CATTLNRAMNTEAFF.

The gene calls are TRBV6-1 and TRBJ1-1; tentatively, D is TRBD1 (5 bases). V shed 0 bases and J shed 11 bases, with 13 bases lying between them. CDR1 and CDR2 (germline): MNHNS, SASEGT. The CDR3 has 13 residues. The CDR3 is CASSEAAAGMAFF. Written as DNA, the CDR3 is TGTGCCAGCAGTGAAGCGGCGGCAGGGATGGCTTTCTTT.

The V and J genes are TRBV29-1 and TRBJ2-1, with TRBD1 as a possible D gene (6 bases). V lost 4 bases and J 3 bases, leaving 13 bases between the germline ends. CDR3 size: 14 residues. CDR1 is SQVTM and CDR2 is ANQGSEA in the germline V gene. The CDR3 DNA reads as TGCAGCGTTGTACGGTACAGGGACTACAATGAGCAGTTCTTC. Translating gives CSVVRYRDYNEQFF.

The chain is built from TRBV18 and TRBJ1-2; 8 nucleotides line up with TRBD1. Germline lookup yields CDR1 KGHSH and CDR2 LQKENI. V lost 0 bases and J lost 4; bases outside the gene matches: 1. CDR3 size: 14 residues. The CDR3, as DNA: TGTGCCAGCTCACCACCTACAGGGGGCTATGGCTACACCTTC. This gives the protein CASSPPTGGYGYTF.

CDR3 DNA sequence: TGTGCCAGCAGCTTGGTAGGGGGCTGGGGCAATCAGCCCCAGCATTTT. Encoded protein: CASSLVGGWGNQPQHF. This rearrangement joins TRBV5-8 to TRBJ1-5; 7 positions agree with TRBD1. Germline CDR1 and CDR2: SGHTS and YDEGEE. J lost 2 bases, V lost 0 bases, and 5 bases had no gene match. The CDR3 spans 16 residues.

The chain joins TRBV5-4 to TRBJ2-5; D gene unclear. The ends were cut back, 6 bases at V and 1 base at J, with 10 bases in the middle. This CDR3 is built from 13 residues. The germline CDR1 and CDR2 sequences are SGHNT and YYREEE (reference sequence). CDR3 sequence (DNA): TGTGCCAGCAACGGACGGACCCAAGAGACCCAGTACTTC. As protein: CASNGRTQETQYF.

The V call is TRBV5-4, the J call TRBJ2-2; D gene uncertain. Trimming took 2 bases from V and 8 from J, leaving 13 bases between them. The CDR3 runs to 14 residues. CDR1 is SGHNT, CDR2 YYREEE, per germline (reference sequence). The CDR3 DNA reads TGTGCCAGCAGCTTTAAGCCCCCCGGGGGGGAGCTGTTTTTT. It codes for CASSFKPPGGELFF.

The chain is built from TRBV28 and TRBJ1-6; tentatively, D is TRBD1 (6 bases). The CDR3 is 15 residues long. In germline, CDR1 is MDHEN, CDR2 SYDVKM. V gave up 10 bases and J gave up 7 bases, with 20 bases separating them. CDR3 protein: CATRTGTPLNSPLHF. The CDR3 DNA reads TGTGCCACCCGGACCGGGACACCTCTGAATTCACCCCTCCACTTT.

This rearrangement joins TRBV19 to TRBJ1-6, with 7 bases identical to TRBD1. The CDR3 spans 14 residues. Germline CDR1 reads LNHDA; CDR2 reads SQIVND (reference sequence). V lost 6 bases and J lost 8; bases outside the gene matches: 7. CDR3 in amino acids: CASRSGGGHSPLHF. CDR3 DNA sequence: TGTGCCAGTAGATCAGGGGGAGGACATTCACCCCTCCACTTT.

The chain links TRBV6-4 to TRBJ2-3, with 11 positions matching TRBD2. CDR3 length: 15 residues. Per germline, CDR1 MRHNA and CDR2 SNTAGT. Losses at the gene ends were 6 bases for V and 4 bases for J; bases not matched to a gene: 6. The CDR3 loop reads CASSPTSGDADTQYF. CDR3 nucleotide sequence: TGTGCCAGCAGCCCGACTAGCGGGGACGCAGATACGCAGTATTTT.

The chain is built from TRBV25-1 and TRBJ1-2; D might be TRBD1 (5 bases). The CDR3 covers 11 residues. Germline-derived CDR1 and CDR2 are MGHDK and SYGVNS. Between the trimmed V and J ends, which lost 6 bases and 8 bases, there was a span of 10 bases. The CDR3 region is CASSTGLGYTF. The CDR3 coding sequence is TGTGCCAGCAGCACGGGACTCGGCTACACCTTC.

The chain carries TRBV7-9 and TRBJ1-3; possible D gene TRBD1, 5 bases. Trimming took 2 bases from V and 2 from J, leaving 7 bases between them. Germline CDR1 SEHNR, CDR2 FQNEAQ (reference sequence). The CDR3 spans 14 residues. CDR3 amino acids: CASSLPGTGNTIYF. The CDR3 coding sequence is TGTGCCAGCAGCTTACCAGGGACTGGAAACACCATATATTTT.

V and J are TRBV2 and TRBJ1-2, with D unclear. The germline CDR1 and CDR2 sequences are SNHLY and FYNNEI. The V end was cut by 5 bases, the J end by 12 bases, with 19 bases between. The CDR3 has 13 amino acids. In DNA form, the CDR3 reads TGTGCCAGCAGTCTTATTCGGGAGTTCTGGGACACCTTC. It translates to CASSLIREFWDTF.

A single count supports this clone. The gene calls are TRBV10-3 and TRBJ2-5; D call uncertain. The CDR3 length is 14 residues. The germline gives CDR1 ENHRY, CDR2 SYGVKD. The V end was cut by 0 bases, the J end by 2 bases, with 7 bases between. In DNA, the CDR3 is TGTGCCATCAGTGAGTCTGGGAATCAAGAGACCCAGTACTTC. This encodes CAISESGNQETQYF.

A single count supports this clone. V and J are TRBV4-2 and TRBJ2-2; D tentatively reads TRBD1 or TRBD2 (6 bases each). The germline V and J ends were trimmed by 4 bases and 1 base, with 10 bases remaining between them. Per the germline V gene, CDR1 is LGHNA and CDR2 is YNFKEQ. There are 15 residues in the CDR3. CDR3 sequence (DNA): TGTGCCAGCAGCCTCGGGGGACAGAACACCGGGGAGCTGTTTTTT. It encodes CASSLGGQNTGELFF.

CDR3 residues: CASSPRGRETQYF. The CDR3 DNA is TGTGCCAGCTCACCTAGAGGACGAGAGACCCAGTACTTC. The rearrangement links TRBV18 to TRBJ2-5; D is unclear. V gave up 3 bases and J gave up 4 bases, with 9 bases separating them. The CDR3 has 13 residues. Germline CDR1 reads KGHSH; CDR2 reads LQKENI.

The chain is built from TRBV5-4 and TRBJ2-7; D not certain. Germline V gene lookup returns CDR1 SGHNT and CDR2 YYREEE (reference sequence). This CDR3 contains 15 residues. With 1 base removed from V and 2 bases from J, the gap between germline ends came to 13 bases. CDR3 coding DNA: TGTGCCAGCAGCTTGTTCAGTCTACCTACCTACGAGCAGTACTTC. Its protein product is CASSLFSLPTYEQYF.

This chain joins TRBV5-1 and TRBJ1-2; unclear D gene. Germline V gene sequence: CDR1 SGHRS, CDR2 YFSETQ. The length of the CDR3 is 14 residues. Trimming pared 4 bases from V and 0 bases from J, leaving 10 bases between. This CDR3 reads CASSPYRSNYGYTF. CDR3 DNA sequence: TGCGCCAGCAGCCCCTATAGATCTAACTATGGCTACACCTTC.

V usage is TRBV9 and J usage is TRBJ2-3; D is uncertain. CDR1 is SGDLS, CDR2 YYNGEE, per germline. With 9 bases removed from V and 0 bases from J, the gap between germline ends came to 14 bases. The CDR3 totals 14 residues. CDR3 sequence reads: CANPSHRSTDTQYF. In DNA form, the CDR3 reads TGTGCCAACCCTTCGCATAGAAGCACAGATACGCAGTATTTT.

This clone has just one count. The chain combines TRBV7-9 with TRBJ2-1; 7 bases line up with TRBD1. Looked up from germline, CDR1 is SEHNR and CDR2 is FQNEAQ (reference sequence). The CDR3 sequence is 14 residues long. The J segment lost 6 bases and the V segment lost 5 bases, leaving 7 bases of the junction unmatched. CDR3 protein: CASSTTRQGNEQFF. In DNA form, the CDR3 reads TGTGCCAGCAGCACCACTCGACAGGGCAATGAGCAGTTCTTC.

CDR3 in amino acids: CASVRQGSDTQYF. DNA of the CDR3: TGTGCCAGCGTTCGACAGGGCTCAGATACGCAGTATTTT. The gene calls are TRBV11-2 and TRBJ2-3, with 7 positions matching TRBD1. CDR3 length: 13 amino acids. Germline-derived CDR1 and CDR2 are SGHAT and FQNNGV. The junction had 6 bases not matched to a gene; V was cut back by 8 bases and J by 4 bases.

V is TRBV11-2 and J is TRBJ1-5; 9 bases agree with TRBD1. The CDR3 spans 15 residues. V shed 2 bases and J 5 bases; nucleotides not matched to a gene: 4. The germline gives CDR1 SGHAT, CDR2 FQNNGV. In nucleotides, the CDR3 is TGTGCCAGCAGCTTAAAGGGACAGGGCTATCAGCCCCAGCATTTT. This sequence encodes CASSLKGQGYQPQHF.